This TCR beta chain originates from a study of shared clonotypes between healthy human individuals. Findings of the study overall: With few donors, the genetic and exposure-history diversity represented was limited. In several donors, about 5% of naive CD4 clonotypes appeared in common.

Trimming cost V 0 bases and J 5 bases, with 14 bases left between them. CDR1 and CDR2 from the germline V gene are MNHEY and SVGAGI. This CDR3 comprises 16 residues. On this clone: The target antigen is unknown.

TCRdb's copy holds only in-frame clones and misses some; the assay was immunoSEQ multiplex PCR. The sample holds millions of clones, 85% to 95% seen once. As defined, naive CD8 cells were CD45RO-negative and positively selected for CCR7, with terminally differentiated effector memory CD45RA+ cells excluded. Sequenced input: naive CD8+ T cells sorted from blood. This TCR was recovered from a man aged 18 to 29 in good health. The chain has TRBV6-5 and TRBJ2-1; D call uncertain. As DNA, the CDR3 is TGTGCCAGCAGTTACTCGCGAGTCAGGAGCGACAATGAGCAGTTCTTC. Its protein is CASSYSRVRSDNEQFF.